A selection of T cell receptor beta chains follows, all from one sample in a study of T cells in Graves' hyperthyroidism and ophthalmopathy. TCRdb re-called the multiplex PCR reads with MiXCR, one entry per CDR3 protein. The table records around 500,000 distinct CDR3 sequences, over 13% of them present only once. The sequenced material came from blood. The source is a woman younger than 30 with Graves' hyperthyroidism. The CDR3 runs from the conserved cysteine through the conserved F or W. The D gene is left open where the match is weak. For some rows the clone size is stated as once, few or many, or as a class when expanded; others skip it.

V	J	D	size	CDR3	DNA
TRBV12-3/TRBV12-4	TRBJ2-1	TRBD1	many	CASTPFSGTGINEQFF	TGTGCCAGCACTCCCTTCTCTGGGACAGGGATCAATGAGCAGTTCTTC
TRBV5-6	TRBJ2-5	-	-	CASSGRTLWGETQYF	TGTGCCAGCAGTGGGCGGACTCTTTGGGGGGAGACCCAGTACTTC
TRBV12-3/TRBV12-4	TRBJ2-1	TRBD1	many	CASRPRGRIYEQFF	TGTGCCAGCAGGCCCAGGGGGCGAATTTATGAGCAGTTCTTC
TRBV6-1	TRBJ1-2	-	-	CASRRGGGLIDGYTF	TGTGCCAGCAGGCGGGGGGGCGGACTAATCGATGGCTACACCTTC
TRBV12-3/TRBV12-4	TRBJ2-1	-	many	CASSSPGWEQFF	TGTGCCAGCAGTTCTCCAGGATGGGAGCAGTTCTTC
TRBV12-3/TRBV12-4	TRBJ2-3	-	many	CASSFKDYYTDTQYF	TGTGCCAGCAGTTTTAAGGACTACTACACAGATACGCAGTATTTT
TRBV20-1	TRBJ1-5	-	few	CSARDGGNQPQHF	TGCAGTGCTAGAGACGGGGGAAATCAGCCCCAGCATTTT
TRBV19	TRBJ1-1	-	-	CASSYRNTEAFF	TGTGCCAGTAGTTACCGGAACACTGAAGCTTTCTTT
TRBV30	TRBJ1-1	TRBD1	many	CAWSGRTGVNTEAFF	TGTGCCTGGAGTGGTCGGACAGGGGTGAACACTGAAGCTTTCTTT
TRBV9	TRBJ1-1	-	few	CASSVGGRLDTEAFF	TGTGCCAGCAGCGTAGGAGGTAGACTAGACACTGAAGCTTTCTTT
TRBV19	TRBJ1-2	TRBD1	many	CASSRTGVLIMDTF	TGTGCCAGTAGCAGGACAGGGGTTCTTATCATGGATACCTTC
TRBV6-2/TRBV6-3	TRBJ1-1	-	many	CASSYSAPRQEAFF	TGTGCCAGCAGTTACTCGGCCCCACGACAGGAAGCTTTCTTT
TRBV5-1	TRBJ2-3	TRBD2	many	CASSLLASGRTDTQYF	TGCGCCAGCAGCCTGCTGGCTAGCGGGAGAACAGATACGCAGTATTTT
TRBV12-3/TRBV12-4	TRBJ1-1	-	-	CASSYPRTVSEAFF	TGTGCCAGCAGTTACCCTCGGACAGTCTCTGAAGCTTTCTTT
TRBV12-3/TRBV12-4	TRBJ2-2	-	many	CASRLSSSPGELFF	TGTGCCAGCAGACTTAGTAGTAGCCCCGGGGAGCTGTTTTTT
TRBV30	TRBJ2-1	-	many	CAWSVLGDEQFF	TGTGCCTGGAGTGTACTTGGGGATGAGCAGTTCTTC
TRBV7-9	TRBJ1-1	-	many	CASRSDRDLGKAFF	TGTGCCAGCAGATCAGATCGGGACCTCGGTAAAGCTTTCTTT
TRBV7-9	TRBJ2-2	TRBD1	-	CASSSQDRSGGELFF	TGTGCCAGCAGCTCGCAGGACAGGTCGGGCGGGGAGCTGTTTTTT
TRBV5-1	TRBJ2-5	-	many	CASSPSQETQYF	TGTGCCAGCAGCCCCTCCCAAGAGACCCAGTACTTC
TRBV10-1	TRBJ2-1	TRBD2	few	CASSDSGLAVQGNEQFF	TGCGCCAGCAGTGATTCGGGCCTAGCGGTCCAGGGCAATGAGCAGTTCTTC
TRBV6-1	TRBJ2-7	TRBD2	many	CATARGDSYEQYF	TGTGCCACCGCGCGGGGGGATAGCTACGAGCAGTACTTC
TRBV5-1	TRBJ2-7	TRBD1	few	CASRPFPGQGYEQYF	TGCGCCAGCAGACCATTCCCGGGACAGGGCTACGAGCAGTACTTC
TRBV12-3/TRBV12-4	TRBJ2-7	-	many	CASTTGQSYEQYF	TGTGCCAGTACCACAGGGCAATCCTACGAGCAGTACTTC
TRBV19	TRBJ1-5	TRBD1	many	CASSIRDRRPKPQHF	TGTGCCAGTAGTATTAGGGACAGGAGACCAAAGCCCCAGCATTTT
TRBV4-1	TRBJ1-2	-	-	CASSQGEENYGYTF	TGCGCCAGCAGCCAAGGAGAGGAAAACTATGGCTACACCTTC
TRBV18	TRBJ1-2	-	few	CASSPSPVTDYGYTF	TGTGCCAGCTCACCATCCCCGGTGACGGACTATGGCTACACCTTC
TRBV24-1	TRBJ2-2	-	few	CATSDSFGGELFF	TGTGCCACCAGTGATTCCTTTGGGGGGGAGCTGTTTTTT
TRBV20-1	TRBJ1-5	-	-	CSARDNQGHQPQHF	TGCAGTGCTAGAGATAACCAGGGACATCAGCCCCAGCATTTT
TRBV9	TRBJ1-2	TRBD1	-	CASSVAGDRDGYTF	TGTGCCAGCAGCGTAGCTGGGGACAGGGACGGCTACACCTTC
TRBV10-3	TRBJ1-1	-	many	CAITAGLTMNTEAFF	TGTGCCATCACCGCCGGGCTAACCATGAACACTGAAGCTTTCTTT
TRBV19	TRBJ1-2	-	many	CASSIEVGSSFSYGYTF	TGTGCCAGTAGTATAGAAGTAGGGTCCTCGTTCAGCTATGGCTACACCTTC
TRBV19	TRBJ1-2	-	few	CASSMERGPYGYTF	TGTGCCAGTAGTATGGAGCGAGGTCCCTATGGCTACACCTTC
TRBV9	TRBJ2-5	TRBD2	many	CASSTRLAGVETQYF	TGTGCCAGCAGTACGCGACTAGCGGGGGTAGAGACCCAGTACTTC
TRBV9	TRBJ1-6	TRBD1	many	CASSARDRGLGSPLHF	TGTGCCAGCAGCGCGCGGGACAGGGGGCTTGGGTCACCCCTCCACTTT
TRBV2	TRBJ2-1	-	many	CASSGSGFAYNEQFF	TGTGCCAGCAGTGGGAGCGGGTTCGCGTACAATGAGCAGTTCTTC
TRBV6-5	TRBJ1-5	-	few	CASSYEGPSQPQHF	TGTGCCAGCAGTTACGAGGGCCCGAGTCAGCCCCAGCATTTT
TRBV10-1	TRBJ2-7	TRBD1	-	CASRTPGQGLDEQYF	TGCGCCAGCAGAACCCCGGGACAGGGTCTAGACGAGCAGTACTTC
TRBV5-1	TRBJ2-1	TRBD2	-	CASSSTSGLAGLNEQFF	TGCGCCAGCAGCTCGACCTCGGGGCTAGCGGGCCTCAATGAGCAGTTCTTC
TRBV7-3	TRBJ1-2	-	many	CASSLTPGRGFTDGYTF	TGTGCCAGCAGCTTAACACCGGGGAGGGGATTTACCGATGGCTACACCTTC
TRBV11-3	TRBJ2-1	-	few	CASSPTPRNNEQFF	TGTGCCAGCAGCCCGACCCCGAGAAACAATGAGCAGTTCTTC
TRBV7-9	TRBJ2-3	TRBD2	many	CASSPTTSPTDTQYF	TGTGCCAGCAGCCCCACGACTAGCCCTACAGATACGCAGTATTTT
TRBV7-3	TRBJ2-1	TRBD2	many	CASSLPGTSGSSEQFF	TGTGCCAGCAGCTTACCCGGGACTAGCGGGAGTTCTGAGCAGTTCTTC
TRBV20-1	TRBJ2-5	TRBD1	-	CSALISTGQETQYF	TGCAGTGCCCTAATATCGACAGGGCAAGAGACCCAGTACTTC
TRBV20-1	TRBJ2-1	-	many	CSANMGQGYNEQFF	TGCAGTGCTAATATGGGCCAGGGCTACAATGAGCAGTTCTTC
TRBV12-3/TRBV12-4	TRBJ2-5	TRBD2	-	CASSLNLGLAGGETQYF	TGTGCCAGCAGCCTCAACTTGGGACTAGCGGGAGGAGAGACCCAGTACTTC
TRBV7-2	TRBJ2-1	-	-	CASSLSRLDGRQFF	TGTGCCAGCAGCTTATCGCGGCTAGACGGCCGTCAGTTCTTC
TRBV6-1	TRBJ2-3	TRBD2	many	CASRPWAGLAGVPDTQYF	TGTGCCAGCAGACCCTGGGCGGGACTAGCGGGAGTACCCGATACGCAGTATTTT
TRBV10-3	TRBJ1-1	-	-	CAISETMSTEAFF	TGTGCCATCAGTGAGACAATGAGCACTGAAGCTTTCTTT
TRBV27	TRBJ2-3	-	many	CASRRGPDTQYF	TGTGCCAGCAGGAGGGGTCCAGATACGCAGTATTTT
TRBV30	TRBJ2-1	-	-	CAHTEALLNEQFF	TGTGCCCATACTGAGGCGTTACTCAATGAGCAGTTCTTC
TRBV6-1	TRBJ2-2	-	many	CASSRGANTGELFF	TGTGCCAGCAGCAGGGGGGCGAACACCGGGGAGCTGTTTTTT
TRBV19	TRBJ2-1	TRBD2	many	CASSIVPSGTGREQFF	TGTGCCAGTAGTATAGTCCCTAGCGGGACTGGGCGGGAGCAGTTCTTC
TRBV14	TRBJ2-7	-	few	CASSQQGISYEQYF	TGTGCCAGCAGCCAACAGGGGATATCCTACGAGCAGTACTTC
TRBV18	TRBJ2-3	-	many	CASSGPQSDTQYF	TGTGCCAGCTCAGGACCCCAGTCGGATACGCAGTATTTT
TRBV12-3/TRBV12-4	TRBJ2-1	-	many	CASTATGPMYNEQFF	TGTGCCAGCACCGCTACGGGGCCAATGTACAATGAGCAGTTCTTC